What follows describes a single T cell receptor (beta chain). This sample is drawn from a study of shared clonotypes between healthy human individuals. Naive CD8 cells comprised CD45RO-negative, CCR7-positively selected cells, excluding terminally differentiated effector memory CD45RA+ cells. Adult Caucasians living in Nashville, Tennessee made up all of the donors. With V trimmed by 3 bases and J by 15 bases, 6 bases remained unmatched. The germline gives CDR1 MNHEY, CDR2 SMNVEV (reference sequence). This CDR3 contains 13 residues. The protocol was immunoSEQ multiplex PCR, while the TCRdb copy is restricted to in-frame clones and leaves out a portion. The table has almost 700,000 clones, 92% seen once.

The sample consisted of naive CD8+ T cells sorted from blood. The receptor comes from a man aged 25 to 40 in good health. The rearrangement uses TRBV27 and TRBJ2-1, with TRBD2 identical over 12 bases. The CDR3 DNA reads as TGTGCCAGCAGTTTTGCTAGCGGGAGGGAAGCGTTCTTC. Its protein is CASSFASGREAFF.